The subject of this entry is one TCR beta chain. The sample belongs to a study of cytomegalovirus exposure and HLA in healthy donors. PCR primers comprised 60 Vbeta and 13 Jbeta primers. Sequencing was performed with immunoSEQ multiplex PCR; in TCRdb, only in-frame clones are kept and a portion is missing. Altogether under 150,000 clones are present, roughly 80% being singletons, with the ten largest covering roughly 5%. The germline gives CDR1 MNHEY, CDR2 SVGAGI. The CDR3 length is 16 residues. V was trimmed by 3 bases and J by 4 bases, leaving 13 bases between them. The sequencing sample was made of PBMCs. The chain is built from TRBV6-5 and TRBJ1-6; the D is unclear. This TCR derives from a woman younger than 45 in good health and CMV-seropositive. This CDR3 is CASSYSAMGYNSPLHF. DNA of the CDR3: TGTGCCAGCAGTTATAGCGCTATGGGGTATAATTCACCCCTCCACTTT.